The 18 T cell receptor beta chains in this list originate from one sample, sequenced in a study of blood T cell repertoires in COVID-19. The method was immunoSEQ multiplex PCR; TCRdb's version includes in-frame clones alone and lacks a portion of them. The repertoire has 200,000 to 250,000 clones, 80% to 90% of them found once; the top ten carry over 2.5%. The sample comprised peripheral blood. These receptors were obtained from a man between 45 and 60 years old who had recovered from COVID-19.

This chain links TRBV11-2 with TRBJ2-2, with D possibly being TRBD2 (5 bases). Germline V gene sequence: CDR1 SGHAT, CDR2 FQNNGV. V was clipped by 3 bases and J by 5 bases, with 13 bases between them. The CDR3 extends over 15 amino acids. The CDR3 sequence: CASSFVGGRTGELFF. Written as DNA, the CDR3 is TGTGCCAGCAGCTTTGTAGGAGGAAGGACCGGGGAGCTGTTTTTT.

The chain joins TRBV6-5 to TRBJ1-1, with no clear D. Germline CDR1 is MNHEY and CDR2 is SVGAGI. Trimming pared 0 bases from V and 1 base from J, leaving 6 bases between. The CDR3 has 14 amino acids. For the CDR3, the DNA is TGTGCCAGCAGTTACTCGAAGAGGAACACTGAAGCTTTCTTT. This encodes CASSYSKRNTEAFF.

This clone has a single count. The chain recombines TRBV28 with TRBJ1-2; TRBD1 might be the D (6 bases). Trimming shortened V by 2 bases and J by 2 bases, and 12 bases separated the two germline ends. The CDR3 consists of 15 residues. Germline CDR1 reads MDHEN; CDR2 reads SYDVKM. The CDR3 coding sequence is TGTGCCAGCAGTTTAAAGGTCACAGGGAACTATGGCTACACCTTC. Amino acids: CASSLKVTGNYGYTF.

The CDR3 sequence is CASSPGTGGHTEAFF. In DNA, the CDR3 is TGTGCCAGCAGCCCCGGGACAGGGGGTCACACTGAAGCTTTCTTT. This chain joins TRBV6-6 and TRBJ1-1; 11 bases map to TRBD1. The CDR3 sequence is 15 residues long. V was pared by 6 bases and J by 3 bases, with 6 bases of the junction left unmatched. Germline CDR1 is MNHNY and CDR2 is SVGAGI (reference sequence).

The rearrangement joins TRBV6-5 to TRBJ2-1; D is unresolved. Germline lookup yields CDR1 MNHEY and CDR2 SVGAGI. V was trimmed by 7 bases and J by 7 bases, leaving 17 bases between them. This CDR3 has 14 amino acids. CDR3 DNA: TGTGCCAGCATGAGGCAGTTTTTGCGGAATGAGCAGTTCTTC. Translating gives CASMRQFLRNEQFF.

This chain joins TRBV3-1 (or the pseudogene TRBV3-2) and TRBJ1-2; D call uncertain. This CDR3 is 15 amino acids long. Germline V gene sequence: CDR1 LGHDT, CDR2 YNNKEL (reference sequence). V was clipped by 2 bases and J by 0 bases, with 10 bases between them. CDR3 residues: CASSQSELANYGYTF. CDR3 in DNA: TGTGCCAGCAGCCAATCGGAGTTAGCTAACTATGGCTACACCTTC.

The rearrangement links TRBV7-8 to TRBJ2-5; D is unclear. Germline V gene lookup returns CDR1 SGHVS and CDR2 FQNEAQ. The CDR3 length is 14 residues. V lost 1 base and J lost 1, with 7 bases in between. CDR3 in DNA: TGTGCCAGCAGCTTAGGCGCGGTCCAAGAGACCCAGTACTTC. This gives the protein CASSLGAVQETQYF.

The V and J genes are TRBV6-5 and TRBJ1-1; tentative D call: TRBD1 (6 bases). CDR1 is MNHEY and CDR2 is SVGAGI in the germline V gene. The CDR3 loop spans 16 amino acids. Trimming stripped 4 bases from V and 4 bases from J, with 19 bases between. DNA of the CDR3: TGTGCCAGCAGTTCTGTACAGGGTAGGGGGACCACTGAAGCTTTCTTT. This sequence encodes CASSSVQGRGTTEAFF.

This chain links TRBV28 with TRBJ1-1; the D is unclear. V lost 3 bases and J lost 7, with 12 bases in between. The length of the CDR3 is 13 residues. Germline V lookup: CDR1 MDHEN, CDR2 SYDVKM. CDR3 nucleotide sequence: TGTGCCAGCAGTTTCTATACCCCTTTTGAAGCTTTCTTT. This encodes CASSFYTPFEAFF. The entire variable domain, with the rest obtained from reference TRBV28 and TRBJ1-1, is as follows: DVKVTQSSRYLVKRTGEKVFLECVQDMDHENMFWYRQDPGLGLRLIYFSYDVKMKEKGDIPEGYSVSREKKERFSLILESASTNQTSMYLCASSFYTPFEAFFGQGTRLTVV.

This chain connects TRBV6-6 to TRBJ2-4, with TRBD1 identical over 7 bases. The CDR3 is made up of 14 amino acids. V lost 7 bases, J lost 4 bases, and 7 bases stayed unmatched. CDR1 MNHNY and CDR2 SVGAGI come from the germline V gene (reference sequence). As DNA, the CDR3 is TGTGCCAGCATACCCGGGACAGTTAAAAACATTCAGTACTTC. Its translation is CASIPGTVKNIQYF.

J is TRBJ2-1 and V is TRBV7-2; TRBD2 matches 10 bases. The germline CDR1 and CDR2 sequences are SGHTA and FQGNSA. The trim removed 1 base at V and 6 bases at J, leaving 3 bases unmatched. This CDR3 contains 15 residues. CDR3 in amino acids: CASSLGTSGVNEQFF. As DNA, the CDR3 is TGTGCCAGCAGCTTAGGCACTAGCGGGGTCAATGAGCAGTTCTTC.

V usage is TRBV7-9 and J usage is TRBJ2-5; D might be TRBD1 (6 bases). V shed 5 bases and J shed 5 bases, with 15 bases lying between them. The CDR3 loop spans 14 amino acids. CDR1 is SEHNR, CDR2 FQNEAQ, per germline (reference sequence). Written as DNA, the CDR3 is TGTGCCAGCAGCGACGGGACATCCAGGGAGACCCAGTACTTC. Its protein product is CASSDGTSRETQYF.

The chain joins TRBV3-1 (or the pseudogene TRBV3-2) to TRBJ2-1; D might be TRBD2 (6 bases). The CDR3 extends over 14 amino acids. Germline assignment: CDR1 LGHDT and CDR2 YNNKEL (reference sequence). V was clipped by 0 bases and J by 8 bases, with 11 bases between them. The CDR3 sequence is CASSQEGWGDEQFF. The CDR3 DNA sequence: TGTGCCAGCAGCCAAGAGGGGTGGGGGGATGAGCAGTTCTTC.

CDR3 residues: CASSPRNQLAGAYEQFF. In nucleotides, the CDR3 is TGTGCCAGCTCACCAAGAAATCAACTAGCGGGAGCCTATGAGCAGTTCTTC. The rearrangement joins TRBV18 to TRBJ2-1; the match to TRBD2 covers 11 bases. This CDR3 spans 17 amino acids. CDR1 KGHSH and CDR2 LQKENI come from the germline V gene. J gave up 8 bases and V 2 bases, and 11 bases lay outside the gene matches.

About this clone itself: This sample also contains other DNA sequences that code for the same CDR3. The chain recombines TRBV28 with TRBJ2-2; D unresolved. Trimming took 2 bases from V and 6 from J, leaving 7 bases between them. Germline V lookup: CDR1 MDHEN, CDR2 SYDVKM. CDR3 length equals 13 residues. Written as DNA, the CDR3 is TGTGCCAGCAGTTTAAGAGTTCCCGGGGAGCTGTTTTTT. As protein: CASSLRVPGELFF. The whole variable domain, remainder taken from reference TRBV28 and TRBJ2-2, is DVKVTQSSRYLVKRTGEKVFLECVQDMDHENMFWYRQDPGLGLRLIYFSYDVKMKEKGDIPEGYSVSREKKERFSLILESASTNQTSMYLCASSLRVPGELFFGEGSRLTVL.

V and J are TRBV3-1 (or the pseudogene TRBV3-2) and TRBJ2-4; TRBD2 matches 12 bases. CDR1 and CDR2 from the germline V gene are LGHDT and YNNKEL (reference sequence). This CDR3 comprises 16 residues. V lost 2 bases and J lost 6; bases outside the gene matches: 5. CDR3 region: CASSQLAGGPGNIQYF. DNA of the CDR3: TGTGCCAGCAGCCAACTAGCGGGAGGGCCTGGAAACATTCAGTACTTC.

V and J are TRBV13 and TRBJ1-3; D unclear. CDR1 is PRHDT, CDR2 FYEKMQ, per germline (reference sequence). The ends were cut back, 1 base at V and 4 bases at J, with 11 bases in the middle. This CDR3 spans 15 amino acids. Here the CDR3 reads CASSLVLDLGNTIYF. Written as DNA, the CDR3 is TGTGCCAGCAGCTTAGTTCTAGACCTCGGAAACACCATATATTTT.

The V and J genes are TRBV6-5 and TRBJ1-1; TRBD1 is a possible D gene (6 bases). The ends were cut back, 4 bases at V and 1 base at J, with 13 bases in the middle. Germline V gene data show CDR1 as MNHEY and CDR2 as SVGAGI. The CDR3 is made up of 15 amino acids. For the CDR3, the DNA is TGTGCCAGCAGTTCTACAGGGAACTCGAACACTGAAGCTTTCTTT. Its translation is CASSSTGNSNTEAFF.